The 23 T cell receptor beta chains in this list originate from one sample, sequenced in a study of T cells expressing NK-cell markers. TCRdb reprocessed the 5' RACE reads, keeping one entry per CDR3 protein, no DNA. The table for this sample gives about 460,000 distinct CDR3 sequences. Sequencing was done on a sample of blood T cells: a sorted CD56 or NKG2C T cell subset, CD4+ or CD8+ T cells, or bulk PBMC T cells (not recorded which). All receptors come from a woman aged 45-65 years in good health.

V gene TRBV20-1 combines with J gene TRBJ2-5; absent DNA, TCRdb's TRBD1 call cannot be checked. This CDR3 is built from 15 residues. Germline CDR1 DFQATT, CDR2 SNEGSKA (reference sequence). CDR3 sequence reads: CSARDSQLGVKTQYF.

The rearrangement uses TRBV5-1 and TRBJ2-4; TCRdb names TRBD1, which stays unverified in the absence of DNA. The CDR3 is made up of 17 amino acids. CDR1 is SGHRS and CDR2 is YFSETQ in the germline V gene. CDR3 residues: CASSLRPLAGGLDIQYF.

The V call is TRBV21-1, the J call TRBJ2-1; absent DNA, TCRdb's TRBD1 call cannot be checked. TRBV21-1 is termed a pseudogene. The CDR3 is made up of 17 amino acids. CDR3 residues: CASSKAKRTGAYNEQFF.

CDR3 in amino acids: CASSSNGRTDTQYF. This sequence joins TRBV5-1 and TRBJ2-3. The CDR3 spans 14 residues. Per the germline V gene, CDR1 is SGHRS and CDR2 is YFSETQ.

The chain employs TRBV15 and TRBJ1-5; TCRdb's D gene call, TRBD1, goes unchecked for lack of DNA. Looked up from germline, CDR1 is LNHNV and CDR2 is YYDKDF (reference sequence). The CDR3 contains 15 residues. This CDR3 reads CATRPGRGSNQPQHF.

This rearrangement joins TRBV24-1 to TRBJ2-7; TCRdb returns TRBD2, unconfirmable since there is no DNA. The CDR3 totals 14 residues. In germline, CDR1 is KGHDR, CDR2 SFDVKD. This chain's CDR3 is CATSDRTRSYEQYF.

The CDR3 spells CASRGKGLGYTF. The chain is built from TRBV5-1 and TRBJ1-2; TCRdb's D call of TRBD1 is untestable without DNA. The CDR3 loop spans 12 amino acids. Germline V lookup: CDR1 SGHRS, CDR2 YFSETQ.

CDR3 sequence reads: CASSQGPRSSYNEQFF. The chain employs TRBV4-1 and TRBJ2-1. The CDR3 contains 16 residues. From germline, CDR1 is MGHRA and CDR2 YSYEKL.

The chain uses TRBV25-1 and TRBJ2-1; TCRdb's assignment of TRBD2 cannot be checked, as there is no DNA. Germline V gives CDR1 MGHDK, CDR2 SYGVNS. CDR3 length: 15 amino acids. The CDR3: CASSPRWVAGDEQFF.

The chain recombines TRBV20-1 with TRBJ2-5; TCRdb's D gene call, TRBD1, goes unchecked for lack of DNA. The germline CDR1 and CDR2 sequences are DFQATT and SNEGSKA (reference sequence). There are 16 residues in the CDR3. The CDR3 here is CSATKLGTVIRETQYF.

The chain uses TRBV4-2 and TRBJ2-7. Germline lookup yields CDR1 LGHNA and CDR2 YNFKEQ. This CDR3 is built from 16 residues. CDR3 amino acids: CASSQDATASIYEQYF.

The rearrangement joins TRBV12-5 to TRBJ2-3; with no DNA, the TCRdb D assignment of TRBD2 cannot be verified. Germline V gene lookup returns CDR1 LGHNT and CDR2 FRNRAP. This CDR3 is built from 13 residues. The CDR3 loop reads CASVAGGTDTQYF.

The chain recombines TRBV29-1 with TRBJ2-3; TCRdb calls TRBD2, which cannot be checked without DNA. The CDR3 extends over 13 amino acids. Germline CDR1 is SQVTM and CDR2 is ANQGSEA. CDR3 residues: CSARSSPTDTQYF.

This sequence joins TRBV11-2 and TRBJ2-1; TCRdb outputs TRBD2, but without DNA this stays unchecked. CDR3 size: 12 residues. Germline-derived CDR1 and CDR2 are SGHAT and FQNNGV. This CDR3 reads CASSTRTSWQFF.

This sequence joins TRBV7-2 and TRBJ2-5; without DNA, the TCRdb call of TRBD2 cannot be checked. Germline lookup yields CDR1 SGHTA and CDR2 FQGNSA. CDR3 length equals 15 residues. The CDR3 reads CASSLDGRAFETQYF.

This chain joins TRBV7-9 and TRBJ1-4; TCRdb lists TRBD1, though no DNA is available to test this call. This CDR3 comprises 13 residues. Germline V gene sequence: CDR1 SEHNR, CDR2 FQNEAQ (reference sequence). The CDR3 sequence is CASSLEGREKLFF.

The gene calls are TRBV12-3 or TRBV12-4 and TRBJ2-6; no DNA is available, so the TRBD2 call from TCRdb remains unchecked. The CDR3 is 17 residues long. CDR3 residues: CASTPRLSHSGANVLTF.

The J gene is TRBJ2-3, the V gene TRBV11-2. The CDR3 is made up of 16 amino acids. Germline-derived CDR1 and CDR2 are SGHAT and FQNNGV. CDR3 in amino acids: CASTLRSITFTDTQYF.

V gene TRBV6-2 or TRBV6-3 combines with J gene TRBJ2-4; TCRdb picks TRBD2, but there is no DNA to check that call. The CDR3 consists of 12 residues. Germline lookup yields CDR1 MNHEY and CDR2 SVGEGT. The chain's CDR3 is CAATSTKNIQYF.

The CDR3 here is CASSQAIETQYF. The rearrangement joins TRBV3-1 to TRBJ2-5. The germline V gene has CDR1 LGHDT and CDR2 YNNKEL (reference sequence). This CDR3 is 12 amino acids long.

The chain carries TRBV5-1 and TRBJ2-1; TCRdb lists TRBD1, though no DNA is available to test this call. This CDR3 contains 14 residues. Germline lookup yields CDR1 SGHRS and CDR2 YFSETQ. The CDR3 here is CASYTGGGVNEQFF.

This chain links TRBV2 with TRBJ2-3; TCRdb's D call of TRBD2 is untestable without DNA. The CDR3 covers 18 residues. CDR1 SNHLY and CDR2 FYNNEI come from the germline V gene. CDR3 sequence reads: CASSGPTSGRAKGNTQYF.

The V and J genes are TRBV9 and TRBJ1-2; the TCRdb call, TRBD1, lacks DNA for checking. The germline V gene encodes CDR1 SGDLS and CDR2 YYNGEE. This CDR3 is built from 16 residues. CDR3 loop: CASSVGVGAGIDGYTF.